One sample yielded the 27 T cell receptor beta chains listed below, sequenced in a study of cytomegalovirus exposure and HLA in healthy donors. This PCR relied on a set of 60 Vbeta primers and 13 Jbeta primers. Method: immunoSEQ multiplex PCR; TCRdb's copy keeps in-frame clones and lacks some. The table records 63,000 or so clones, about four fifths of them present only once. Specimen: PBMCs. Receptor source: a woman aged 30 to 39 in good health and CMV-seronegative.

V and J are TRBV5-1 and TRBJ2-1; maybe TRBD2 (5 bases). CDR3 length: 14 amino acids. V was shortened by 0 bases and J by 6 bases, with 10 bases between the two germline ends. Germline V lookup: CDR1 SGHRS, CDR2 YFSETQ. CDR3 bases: TGCGCCAGCAGCTTGGCCTTGGGAGTCAATGAGCAGTTCTTC. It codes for CASSLALGVNEQFF.

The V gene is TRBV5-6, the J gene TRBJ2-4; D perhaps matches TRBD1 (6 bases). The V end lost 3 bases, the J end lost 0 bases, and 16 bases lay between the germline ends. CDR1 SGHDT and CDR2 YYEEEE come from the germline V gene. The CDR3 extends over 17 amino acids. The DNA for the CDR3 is TGTGCCAGCAGCTGGTTACAGGGAAACCTAGCCAAAAACATTCAGTACTTC. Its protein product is CASSWLQGNLAKNIQYF.

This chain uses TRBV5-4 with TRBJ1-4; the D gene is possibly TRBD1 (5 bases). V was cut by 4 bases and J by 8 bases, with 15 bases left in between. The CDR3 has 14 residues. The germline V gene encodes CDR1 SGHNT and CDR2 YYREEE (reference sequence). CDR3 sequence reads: CASSLGQAQEKLFF. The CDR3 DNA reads TGTGCCAGCAGCCTGGGGCAGGCGCAGGAAAAACTGTTTTTT.

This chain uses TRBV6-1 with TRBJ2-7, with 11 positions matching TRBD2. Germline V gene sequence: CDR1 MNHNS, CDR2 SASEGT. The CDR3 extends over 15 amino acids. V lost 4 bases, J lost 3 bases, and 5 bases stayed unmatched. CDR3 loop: CASSVAGGPVYEQYF. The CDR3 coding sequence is TGTGCCAGCAGTGTAGCGGGAGGGCCGGTCTACGAGCAGTACTTC.

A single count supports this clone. CDR3 sequence (DNA): TGTGCCAGCAGCTTAGCCACAGATACGCAGTATTTT. This sequence encodes CASSLATDTQYF. This chain connects TRBV5-6 to TRBJ2-3; D not resolved. This CDR3 contains 12 residues. Per germline, CDR1 SGHDT and CDR2 YYEEEE. Trimming cost V 2 bases and J 2 bases, with 3 bases left between them. Full variable domain (remainder filled in from reference TRBV5-6 and TRBJ2-3): DAGVTQSPTHLIKTRGQQVTLRCSPKSGHDTVSWYQQALGQGPQFIFQYYEEEERQRGNFPDRFSGHQFPNYSSELNVNALLLGDSALYLCASSLATDTQYFGPGTRLTVL.

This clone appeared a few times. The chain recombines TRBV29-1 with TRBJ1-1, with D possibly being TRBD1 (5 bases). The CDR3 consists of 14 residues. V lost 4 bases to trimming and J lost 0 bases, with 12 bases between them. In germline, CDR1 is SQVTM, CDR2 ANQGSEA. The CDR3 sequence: CSVVSGKMNTEAFF. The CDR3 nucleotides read TGCAGCGTTGTGTCAGGGAAGATGAACACTGAAGCTTTCTTT. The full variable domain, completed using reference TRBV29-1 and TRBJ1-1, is SAVISQKPSRDICQRGTSLTIQCQVDSQVTMMFWYRQQPGQSLTLIATANQGSEATYESGFVIDKFPISRPNLTFSTLTVSNMSPEDSSIYLCSVVSGKMNTEAFFGQGTRLTVV.

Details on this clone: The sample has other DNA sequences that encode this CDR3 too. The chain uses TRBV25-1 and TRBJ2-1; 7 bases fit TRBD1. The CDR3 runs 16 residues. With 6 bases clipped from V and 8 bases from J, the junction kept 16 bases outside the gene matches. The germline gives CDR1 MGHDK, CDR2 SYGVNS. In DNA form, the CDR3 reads TGTGCCAGCAGCGGACGCGGGCAGGGGGATAGAGATGAGCAGTTCTTC. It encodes CASSGRGQGDRDEQFF.

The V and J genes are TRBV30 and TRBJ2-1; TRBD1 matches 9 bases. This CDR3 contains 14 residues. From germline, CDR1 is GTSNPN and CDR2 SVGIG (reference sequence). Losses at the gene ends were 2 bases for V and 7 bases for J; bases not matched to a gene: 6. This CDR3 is CAWSLGQGKNEQFF. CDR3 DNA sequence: TGTGCCTGGAGTCTGGGACAGGGAAAGAATGAGCAGTTCTTC.

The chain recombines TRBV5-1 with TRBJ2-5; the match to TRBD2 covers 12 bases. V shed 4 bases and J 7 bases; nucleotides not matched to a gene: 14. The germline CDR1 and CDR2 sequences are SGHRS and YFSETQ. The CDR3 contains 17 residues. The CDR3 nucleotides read TGCGCCAGCAGCCCCTCGCGATTGACTAGCGGGGGACCGACCCAGTACTTC. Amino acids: CASSPSRLTSGGPTQYF.

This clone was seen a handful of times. The DNA for the CDR3 is TGTGCCAGCAGTGAAGCAGCGGGGGGGTCCTACGAGCAGTACTTC. Amino acid sequence: CASSEAAGGSYEQYF. This chain connects TRBV6-1 to TRBJ2-7; 10 nucleotides match TRBD2. Germline CDR1 and CDR2: MNHNS and SASEGT. This CDR3 contains 15 residues. The V segment lost 0 bases and the J segment 1 base; nucleotides outside the gene matches: 0.

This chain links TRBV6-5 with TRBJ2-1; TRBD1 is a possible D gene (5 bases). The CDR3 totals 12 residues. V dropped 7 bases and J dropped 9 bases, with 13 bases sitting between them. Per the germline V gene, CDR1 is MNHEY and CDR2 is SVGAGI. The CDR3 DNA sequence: TGTGCCAGCAAACCCGGCCAGGGTGAGCAGTTCTTC. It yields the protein CASKPGQGEQFF.

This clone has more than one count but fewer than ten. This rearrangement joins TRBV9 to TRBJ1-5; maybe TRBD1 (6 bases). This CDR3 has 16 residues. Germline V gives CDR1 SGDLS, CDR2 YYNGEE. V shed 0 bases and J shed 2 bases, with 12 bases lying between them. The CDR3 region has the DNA TGTGCCAGCAGCGTAGTGGGGGCAGGTGGCAATCAGCCCCAGCATTTT. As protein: CASSVVGAGGNQPQHF. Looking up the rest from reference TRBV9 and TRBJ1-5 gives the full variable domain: DSGVTQTPKHLITATGQRVTLRCSPRSGDLSVYWYQQSLDQGLQFLIQYYNGEERAKGNILERFSAQQFPDLHSELNLSSLELGDSALYFCASSVVGAGGNQPQHFGDGTRLSIL.

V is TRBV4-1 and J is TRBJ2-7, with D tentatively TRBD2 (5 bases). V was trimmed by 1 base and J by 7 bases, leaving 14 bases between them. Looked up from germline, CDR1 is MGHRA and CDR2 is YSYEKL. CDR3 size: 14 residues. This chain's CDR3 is CASSQVTLVGEQYF. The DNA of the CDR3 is TGCGCCAGCAGCCAAGTAACACTAGTGGGGGAGCAGTACTTC.

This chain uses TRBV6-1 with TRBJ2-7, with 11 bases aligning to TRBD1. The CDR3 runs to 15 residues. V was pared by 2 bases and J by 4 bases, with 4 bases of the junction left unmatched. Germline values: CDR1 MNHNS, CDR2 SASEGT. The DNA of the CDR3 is TGTGCCAGCAGTGAAAGGACAGGGGGCAGGTACGAGCAGTACTTC. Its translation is CASSERTGGRYEQYF.

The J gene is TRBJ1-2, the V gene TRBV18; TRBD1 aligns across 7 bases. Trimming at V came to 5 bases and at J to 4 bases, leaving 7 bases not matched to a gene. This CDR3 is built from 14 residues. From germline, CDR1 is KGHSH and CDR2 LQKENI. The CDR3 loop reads CASSAPGQPYGYTF. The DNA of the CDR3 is TGTGCCAGCTCAGCTCCGGGACAGCCCTATGGCTACACCTTC. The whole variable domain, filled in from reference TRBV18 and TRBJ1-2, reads NAGVMQNPRHLVRRRGQEARLRCSPMKGHSHVYWYRQLPEEGLKFMVYLQKENIIDESGMPKERFSAEFPKEGPSILRIQQVVRGDSAAYFCASSAPGQPYGYTFGSGTRLTVV.

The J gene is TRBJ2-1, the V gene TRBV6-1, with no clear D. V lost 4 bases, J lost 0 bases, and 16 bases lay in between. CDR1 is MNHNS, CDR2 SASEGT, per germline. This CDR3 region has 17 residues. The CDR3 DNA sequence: TGTGCCAGCAGTGGGGCCCGGCAGGTTAGCTCCTACAATGAGCAGTTCTTC. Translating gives CASSGARQVSSYNEQFF.

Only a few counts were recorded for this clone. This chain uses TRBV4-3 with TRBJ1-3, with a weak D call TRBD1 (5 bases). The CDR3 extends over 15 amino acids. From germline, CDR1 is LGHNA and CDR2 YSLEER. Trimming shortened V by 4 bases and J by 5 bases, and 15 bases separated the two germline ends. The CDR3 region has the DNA TGCGCCAGCAGCCCAGATACGGGGACTCGAAACACCATATATTTT. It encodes CASSPDTGTRNTIYF.

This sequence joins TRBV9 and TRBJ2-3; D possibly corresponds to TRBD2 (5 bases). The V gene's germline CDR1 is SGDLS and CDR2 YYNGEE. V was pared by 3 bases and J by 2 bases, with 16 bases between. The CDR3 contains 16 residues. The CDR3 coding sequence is TGTGCCAGCAGCGCCTGGGAGAGGCTTGTCACAGATACGCAGTATTTT. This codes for CASSAWERLVTDTQYF.

CDR3 loop: CAWSVGGSGYEQYF. CDR3 coding DNA: TGTGCCTGGAGTGTTGGGGGGAGCGGGTACGAGCAGTACTTC. The chain combines TRBV30 with TRBJ2-7; a weak D match, TRBD2 (6 bases). The CDR3 covers 14 residues. The V and J ends lost 0 bases and 4 bases respectively, with 13 bases between them. From germline, CDR1 is GTSNPN and CDR2 SVGIG (reference sequence). The full variable domain, rest sourced from reference TRBV30 and TRBJ2-7, is SQTIHQWPATLVQPVGSPLSLECTVEGTSNPNLYWYRQAAGRGLQLLFYSVGIGQISSEVPQNLSASRPQDRQFILSSKKLLLSDSGFYLCAWSVGGSGYEQYFGPGTRLTVT.

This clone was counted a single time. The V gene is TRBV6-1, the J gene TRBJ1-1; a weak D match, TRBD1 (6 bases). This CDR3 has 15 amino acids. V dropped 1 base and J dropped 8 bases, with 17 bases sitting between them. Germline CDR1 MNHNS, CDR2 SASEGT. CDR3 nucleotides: TGTGCCAGCAGTGAAGGGGGGTTTGGTAGGGGGGAAGCTTTCTTT. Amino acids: CASSEGGFGRGEAFF.

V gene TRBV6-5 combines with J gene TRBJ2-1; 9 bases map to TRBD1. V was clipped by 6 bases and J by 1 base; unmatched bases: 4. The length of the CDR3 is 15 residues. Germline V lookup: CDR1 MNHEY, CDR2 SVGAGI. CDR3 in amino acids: CASRIQGASYNEQFF. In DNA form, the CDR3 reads TGTGCCAGCAGGATACAGGGGGCGTCCTACAATGAGCAGTTCTTC.

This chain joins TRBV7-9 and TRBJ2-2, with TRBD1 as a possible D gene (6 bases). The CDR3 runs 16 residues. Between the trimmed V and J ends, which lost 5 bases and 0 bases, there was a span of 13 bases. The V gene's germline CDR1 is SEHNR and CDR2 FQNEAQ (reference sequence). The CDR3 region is CASSPGTTANTGELFF. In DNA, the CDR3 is TGTGCCAGCAGCCCCGGGACAACAGCGAACACCGGGGAGCTGTTTTTT.

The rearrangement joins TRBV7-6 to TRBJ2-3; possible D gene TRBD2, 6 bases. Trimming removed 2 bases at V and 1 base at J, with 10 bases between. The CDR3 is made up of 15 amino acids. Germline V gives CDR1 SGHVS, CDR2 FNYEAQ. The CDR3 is CASSLLATRTDTQYF. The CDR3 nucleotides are TGTGCCAGCAGCTTACTAGCGACCCGCACAGATACGCAGTATTTT.

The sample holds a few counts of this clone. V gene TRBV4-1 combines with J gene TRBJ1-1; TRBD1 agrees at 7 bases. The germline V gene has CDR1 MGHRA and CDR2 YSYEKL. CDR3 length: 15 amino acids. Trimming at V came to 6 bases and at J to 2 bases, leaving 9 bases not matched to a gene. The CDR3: CASRQTDRVNTEAFF. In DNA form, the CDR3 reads TGCGCCAGCAGACAAACCGACAGGGTCAACACTGAAGCTTTCTTT.

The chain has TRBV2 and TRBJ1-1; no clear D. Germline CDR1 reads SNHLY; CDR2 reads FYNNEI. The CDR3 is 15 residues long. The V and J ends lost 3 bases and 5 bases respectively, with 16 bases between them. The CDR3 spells CASSEHAIVVTEAFF. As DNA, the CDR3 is TGTGCCAGCAGTGAGCACGCAATAGTGGTGACTGAAGCTTTCTTT. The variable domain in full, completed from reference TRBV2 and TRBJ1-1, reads EPEVTQTPSHQVTQMGQEVILRCVPISNHLYFYWYRQILGQKVEFLVSFYNNEISEKSEIFDDQFSVERPDGSNFTLKIRSTKLEDSAMYFCASSEHAIVVTEAFFGQGTRLTVV.

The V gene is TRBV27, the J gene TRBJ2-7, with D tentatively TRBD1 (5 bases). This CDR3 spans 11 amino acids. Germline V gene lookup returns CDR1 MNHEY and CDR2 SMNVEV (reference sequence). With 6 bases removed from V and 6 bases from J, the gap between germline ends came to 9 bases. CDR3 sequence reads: CASRGVSEQYF. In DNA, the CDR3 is TGTGCCAGCAGAGGGGTCTCCGAGCAGTACTTC.

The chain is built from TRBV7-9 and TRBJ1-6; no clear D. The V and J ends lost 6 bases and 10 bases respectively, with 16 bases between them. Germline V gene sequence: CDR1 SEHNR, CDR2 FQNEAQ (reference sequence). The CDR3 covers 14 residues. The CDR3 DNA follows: TGTGCCAGCAGTAAAGACCTGGTCGGGTCACCCCTCCACTTT. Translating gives CASSKDLVGSPLHF. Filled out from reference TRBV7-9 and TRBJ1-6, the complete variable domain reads DTGVSQNPRHKITKRGQNVTFRCDPISEHNRLYWYRQTLGQGPEFLTYFQNEAQLEKSRLLSDRFSAERPKGSFSTLEIQRTEQGDSAMYLCASSKDLVGSPLHFGNGTRLTVT.